Below, 18 T cell receptor beta chains from the same sample are listed, as sequenced in a study of cytomegalovirus exposure and HLA in healthy donors. The study ran its PCR with 60 Vbeta and 13 Jbeta primers. Assay used: immunoSEQ multiplex PCR; TCRdb lists only in-frame clones, some missing. This table holds about 140,000 clones, 75% found once. Sequencing was done on a sample of PBMCs. The receptors here all came from a young man in good health and CMV-seropositive.

The chain has TRBV2 and TRBJ2-3; 10 bases match TRBD1. There are 13 residues in the CDR3. Germline-derived CDR1 and CDR2 are SNHLY and FYNNEI. Germline trimming cut 7 bases from V and 4 bases from J; bases unmatched to any gene: 2. The CDR3 region has the DNA TGTGCCAGCACGACAGGGGGCGCAGATACGCAGTATTTT. Encoded protein: CASTTGGADTQYF.

The J gene is TRBJ2-3, the V gene TRBV4-1; perhaps TRBD2 as D (5 bases). CDR1 is MGHRA and CDR2 is YSYEKL in the germline V gene. This CDR3 is built from 17 residues. V lost 0 bases to trimming and J lost 1 base, with 14 bases between them. The CDR3 coding sequence is TGCGCCAGCAGCCAAGATCCCCCCCTAGCCGGCACAGATACGCAGTATTTT. It specifies CASSQDPPLAGTDTQYF.

This chain joins TRBV6-5 and TRBJ2-1; 9 nucleotides match TRBD1. V shed 2 bases and J 6 bases; nucleotides not matched to a gene: 8. The length of the CDR3 is 16 residues. Germline V gene lookup returns CDR1 MNHEY and CDR2 SVGAGI. The DNA for the CDR3 is TGTGCCAGCAGTTACCGGACAGGGGTAAGATTCAATGAGCAGTTCTTC. Translation: CASSYRTGVRFNEQFF.

This chain connects TRBV6-5 to TRBJ1-5; 8 bases fit TRBD1. Looked up from germline, CDR1 is MNHEY and CDR2 is SVGAGI. CDR3 size: 15 residues. With V trimmed by 6 bases and J by 9 bases, 13 bases remained unmatched. The CDR3 DNA sequence: TGTGCCAGCAGACCCTATGGACAGGGTCTAGGGCCCCAGCATTTT. Translated: CASRPYGQGLGPQHF.

V is TRBV2 and J is TRBJ2-3; no clear D gene. Germline-derived CDR1 and CDR2 are SNHLY and FYNNEI. With 6 bases removed from V and 0 bases from J, the gap between germline ends came to 13 bases. CDR3 length: 15 amino acids. The CDR3: CASSKEITSTDTQYF. The CDR3 bases are TGTGCCAGCAGCAAGGAGATTACGAGCACAGATACGCAGTATTTT.

The chain employs TRBV5-1 and TRBJ1-3; D unclear. The CDR3 has 15 amino acids. The germline V and J ends were trimmed by 1 base and 0 bases, with 8 bases remaining between them. Germline V gene sequence: CDR1 SGHRS, CDR2 YFSETQ. The CDR3 reads CASSLREPSGNTIYF. CDR3 nucleotide sequence: TGCGCCAGCAGCTTGCGGGAGCCCTCTGGAAACACCATATATTTT.

The rearrangement joins TRBV13 to TRBJ2-5; D is perhaps TRBD2 (6 bases). Germline V lookup: CDR1 PRHDT, CDR2 FYEKMQ (reference sequence). V lost 0 bases, J lost 5 bases, and 16 bases lay in between. This CDR3 comprises 16 residues. The CDR3 coding sequence is TGTGCCAGCAGCTTAGGATTTTCAGGCGGGATGGAGACCCAGTACTTC. It codes for CASSLGFSGGMETQYF.

This clone has just one count. The chain employs TRBV21-1 and TRBJ2-2; TRBD2, the D gene given by the table, was not confirmed from the DNA. TRBV21-1 is shown as a pseudogene. This CDR3 spans 19 amino acids. In nucleotides, the CDR3 is TGTGCCAGCAGCAAAGTCGAGAGTAGCGGGAGTCCGAACACCGGGGAGCTGTTTTTT. Translating gives CASSKVESSGSPNTGELFF.

The chain recombines TRBV5-1 with TRBJ2-3, with a tentative D call TRBD2 (7 bases). The ends were cut back, 1 base at V and 0 bases at J, with 15 bases in the middle. Germline V gene lookup returns CDR1 SGHRS and CDR2 YFSETQ. This CDR3 region has 17 residues. The CDR3 DNA reads TGCGCCAGCAGCTTGACGGCGGGGGACACTAGCACAGATACGCAGTATTTT. This translates into CASSLTAGDTSTDTQYF.

V and J are TRBV6-5 and TRBJ1-5; a weak D match, TRBD1 (6 bases). Germline loops: CDR1 MNHEY, CDR2 SVGAGI. V lost 6 bases, J lost 11 bases, and 23 bases lay in between. This CDR3 is built from 15 residues. In DNA form, the CDR3 reads TGTGCCAGCAGCCCGGGGTGGGGGCCGGGGTGGGCCCAGCATTTT. Translating gives CASSPGWGPGWAQHF.

The DNA of the CDR3 is TGTGCCAGCAGCTTGTTTACGGGACAGGGGGGAGACGAGCAGTACTTC. Amino acids: CASSLFTGQGGDEQYF. The gene calls are TRBV5-8 and TRBJ2-7; 11 nucleotides agree with TRBD1. This CDR3 has 16 residues. The germline V gene encodes CDR1 SGHTS and CDR2 YDEGEE. V was clipped by 1 base and J by 5 bases; unmatched bases: 8.

The chain joins TRBV29-1 to TRBJ2-1; D is unclear. Trimming took 4 bases from V and 10 from J, leaving 17 bases between them. From germline, CDR1 is SQVTM and CDR2 ANQGSEA. CDR3 length equals 13 residues. CDR3 nucleotide sequence: TGCAGCGTTGTTCGTCCCGGAGTTAACGAGCAGTTCTTC. It yields the protein CSVVRPGVNEQFF.

This rearrangement joins TRBV4-2 to TRBJ2-7; 9 positions agree with TRBD2. Germline V CDR1 and CDR2: LGHNA, YNFKEQ. The CDR3 has 16 amino acids. V shed 0 bases, J shed 2 bases, and the junction held 5 bases outside the gene matches. CDR3 coding DNA: TGTGCCAGCAGCCAAGAGTCTAGCGGGAACACCTACGAGCAGTACTTC. It translates to CASSQESSGNTYEQYF.

This chain uses TRBV5-1 with TRBJ2-1, with TRBD1 identical over 9 bases. The germline gives CDR1 SGHRS, CDR2 YFSETQ. There are 16 residues in the CDR3. V dropped 4 bases and J dropped 6; count of bases not matched to a gene: 11. The CDR3 DNA reads TGCGCCAGCAGCCTATTAACAGGGGGCCTCTCCAATGAGCAGTTCTTC. Protein: CASSLLTGGLSNEQFF.

The chain links TRBV5-8 to TRBJ1-5; TRBD1 matches at 9 bases. The ends lost 4 bases at V and 10 bases at J; junction bases unmatched: 9. Germline CDR1 and CDR2: SGHTS and YDEGEE. The CDR3 spans 14 residues. CDR3 region: CASSQWTGDYPQHF. The CDR3 nucleotides are TGTGCCAGCAGCCAATGGACAGGGGATTATCCCCAGCATTTT.

This sequence joins TRBV9 and TRBJ1-4; possibly TRBD1 for D (5 bases). The CDR3 spans 15 residues. Trimming took 4 bases from V and 5 from J, leaving 15 bases between them. CDR1 and CDR2 from the germline V gene are SGDLS and YYNGEE. The chain's CDR3 is CASSSLGGANEKLFF. CDR3 DNA sequence: TGTGCCAGCAGCTCCCTAGGCGGGGCAAATGAAAAACTGTTTTTT. The full variable domain, its missing parts supplied by reference TRBV9 and TRBJ1-4, is DSGVTQTPKHLITATGQRVTLRCSPRSGDLSVYWYQQSLDQGLQFLIQYYNGEERAKGNILERFSAQQFPDLHSELNLSSLELGDSALYFCASSSLGGANEKLFFGSGTQLSVL.

V is TRBV5-6 and J is TRBJ2-5; D possibly corresponds to TRBD1 (6 bases). Trimming removed 1 base from V and 2 bases from J, with 15 bases in between. This CDR3 region has 16 residues. The V gene's germline CDR1 is SGHDT and CDR2 YYEEEE. CDR3 nucleotide sequence: TGTGCCAGCAGCTTGTTAGGACAGATGGAACAAGAGACCCAGTACTTC. Translation: CASSLLGQMEQETQYF.

The chain has TRBV7-6 and TRBJ2-7; 9 bases match TRBD1. The V segment lost 7 bases and the J segment 2 bases; nucleotides outside the gene matches: 6. The CDR3 spans 14 residues. Germline V gene lookup returns CDR1 SGHVS and CDR2 FNYEAQ. CDR3 nucleotide sequence: TGTGCCAGCAAGAAGGGACAGGGAACCTACGAGCAGTACTTC. Translation gives CASKKGQGTYEQYF.